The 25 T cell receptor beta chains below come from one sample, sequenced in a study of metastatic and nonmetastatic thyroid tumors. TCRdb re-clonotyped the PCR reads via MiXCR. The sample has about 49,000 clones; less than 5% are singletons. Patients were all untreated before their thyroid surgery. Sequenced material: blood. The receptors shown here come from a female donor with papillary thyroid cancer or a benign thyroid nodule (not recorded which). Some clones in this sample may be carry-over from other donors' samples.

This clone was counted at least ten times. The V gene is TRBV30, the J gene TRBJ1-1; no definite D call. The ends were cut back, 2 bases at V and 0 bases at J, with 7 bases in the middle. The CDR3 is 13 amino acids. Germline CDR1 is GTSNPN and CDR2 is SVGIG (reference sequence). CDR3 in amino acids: CAWSLQLNTEAFF. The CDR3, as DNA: TGTGCCTGGAGTTTACAGCTGAACACTGAAGCTTTCTTT.

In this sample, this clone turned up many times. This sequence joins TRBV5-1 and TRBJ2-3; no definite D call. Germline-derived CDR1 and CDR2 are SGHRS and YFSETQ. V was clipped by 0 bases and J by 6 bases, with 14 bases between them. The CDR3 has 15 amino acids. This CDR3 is CASSLGYVVLDTQYF. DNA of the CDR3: TGCGCCAGCAGCTTGGGCTATGTTGTTTTGGATACGCAGTATTTT.

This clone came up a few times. The CDR3 is CASSPGRESHEQFF. For the CDR3, the DNA is TGTGCCAGCAGCCCCGGAAGGGAGTCCCATGAGCAGTTCTTC. The chain joins TRBV6-4 to TRBJ2-1; perhaps TRBD2 as D (5 bases). CDR1 and CDR2 from the germline V gene are MRHNA and SNTAGT. V was pared by 6 bases and J by 8 bases, with 17 bases between. The CDR3 contains 14 residues.

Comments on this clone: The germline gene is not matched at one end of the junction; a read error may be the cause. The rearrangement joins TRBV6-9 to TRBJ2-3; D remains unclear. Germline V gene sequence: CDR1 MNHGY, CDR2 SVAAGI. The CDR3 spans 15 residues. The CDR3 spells CASSYFQENTDTQYF. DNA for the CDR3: TGTGCCAGCAGTTACTTTCAGGAGAACACAGATACGCAGTACTTT.

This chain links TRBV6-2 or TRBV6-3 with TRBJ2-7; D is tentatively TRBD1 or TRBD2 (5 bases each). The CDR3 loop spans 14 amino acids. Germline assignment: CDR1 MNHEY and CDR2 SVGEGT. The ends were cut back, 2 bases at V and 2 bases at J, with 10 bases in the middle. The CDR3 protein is CASSYRDGPYEQYF. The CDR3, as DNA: TGTGCCAGCAGTTACCGGGACGGACCCTACGAGCAGTACTTC.

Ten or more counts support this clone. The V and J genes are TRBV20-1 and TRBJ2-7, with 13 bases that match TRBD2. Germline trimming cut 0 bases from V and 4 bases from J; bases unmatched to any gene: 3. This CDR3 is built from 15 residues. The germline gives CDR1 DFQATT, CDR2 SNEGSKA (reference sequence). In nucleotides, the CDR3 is TGCAGTGCTAGAGACCGGACTAGCGGGAGATACGAGCAGTACTTC. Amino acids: CSARDRTSGRYEQYF.

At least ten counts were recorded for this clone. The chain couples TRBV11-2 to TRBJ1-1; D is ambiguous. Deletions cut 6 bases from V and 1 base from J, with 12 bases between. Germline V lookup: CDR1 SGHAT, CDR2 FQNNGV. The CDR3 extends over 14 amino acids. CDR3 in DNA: TGTGCCAGCAGACGATCCGACGCGAACACTGAAGCTTTCTTT. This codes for CASRRSDANTEAFF.

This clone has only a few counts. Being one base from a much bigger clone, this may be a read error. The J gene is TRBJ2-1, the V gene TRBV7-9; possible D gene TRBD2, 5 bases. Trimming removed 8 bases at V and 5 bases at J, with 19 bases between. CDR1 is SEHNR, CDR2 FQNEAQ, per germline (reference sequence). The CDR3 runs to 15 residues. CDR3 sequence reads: CASASRDKLDNEQFF. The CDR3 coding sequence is TGTGCCAGCGCGTCGAGGGATAAACTCGACAATGAGCAGTTCTTC. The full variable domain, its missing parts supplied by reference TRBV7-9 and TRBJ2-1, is DTGVSQNPRHKITKRGQNVTFRCDPISEHNRLYWYRQTLGQGPEFLTYFQNEAQLEKSRLLSDRFSAERPKGSFSTLEIQRTEQGDSAMYLCASASRDKLDNEQFFGPGTRLTVL.

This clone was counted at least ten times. CDR3: CASSQDLITGELFF. DNA of the CDR3: TGTGCCAGCAGCCAAGATCTGATCACCGGGGAGCTGTTTTTT. The chain recombines TRBV3-1 with TRBJ2-2; D is unresolved. Germline V gene lookup returns CDR1 LGHDT and CDR2 YNNKEL (reference sequence). V lost 0 bases to trimming and J lost 4 bases, with 6 bases between them. The CDR3 has 14 amino acids.

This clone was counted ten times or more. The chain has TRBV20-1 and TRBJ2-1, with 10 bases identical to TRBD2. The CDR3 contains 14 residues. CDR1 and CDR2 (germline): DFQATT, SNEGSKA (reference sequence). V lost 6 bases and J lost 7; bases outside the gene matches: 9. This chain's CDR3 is CSARTSGNLNEQFF. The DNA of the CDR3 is TGCAGTGCCAGAACTAGCGGGAATTTGAATGAGCAGTTCTTC.

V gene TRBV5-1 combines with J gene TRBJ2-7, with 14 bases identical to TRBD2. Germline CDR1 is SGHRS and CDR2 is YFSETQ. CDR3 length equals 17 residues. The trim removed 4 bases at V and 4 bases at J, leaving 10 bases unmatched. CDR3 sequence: CASSPRLAGGPEYEQYF. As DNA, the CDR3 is TGCGCCAGCAGCCCGAGACTAGCGGGAGGGCCGGAGTACGAGCAGTACTTC.

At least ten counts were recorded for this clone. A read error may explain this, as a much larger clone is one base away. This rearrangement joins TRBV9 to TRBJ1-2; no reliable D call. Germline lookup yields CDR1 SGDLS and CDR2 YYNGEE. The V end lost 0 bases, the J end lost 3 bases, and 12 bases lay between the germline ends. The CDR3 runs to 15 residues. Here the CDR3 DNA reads TGTGCCAGCAGCGTAGCGGGTGGGCACGACTATGGCTACACCTTC. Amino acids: CASSVAGGHDYGYTF.

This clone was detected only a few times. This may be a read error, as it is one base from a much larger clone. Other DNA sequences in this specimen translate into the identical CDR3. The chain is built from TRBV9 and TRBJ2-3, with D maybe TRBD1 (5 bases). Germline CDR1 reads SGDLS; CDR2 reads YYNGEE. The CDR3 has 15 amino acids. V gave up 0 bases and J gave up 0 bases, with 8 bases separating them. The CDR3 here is CASSVGWTSTDTQYF. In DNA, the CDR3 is TGTGCCAGCAGCGTAGGGTGGACAAGCACAGATACGCAGTATTTT.

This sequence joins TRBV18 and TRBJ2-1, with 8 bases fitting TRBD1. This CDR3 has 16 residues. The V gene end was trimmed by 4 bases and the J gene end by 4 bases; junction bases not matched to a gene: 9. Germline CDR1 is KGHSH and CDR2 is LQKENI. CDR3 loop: CASSRGDRGLYNEQFF. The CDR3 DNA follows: TGTGCCAGCTCACGAGGAGACAGGGGATTATACAATGAGCAGTTCTTC. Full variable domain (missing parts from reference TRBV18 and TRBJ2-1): NAGVMQNPRHLVRRRGQEARLRCSPMKGHSHVYWYRQLPEEGLKFMVYLQKENIIDESGMPKERFSAEFPKEGPSILRIQQVVRGDSAAYFCASSRGDRGLYNEQFFGPGTRLTVL.

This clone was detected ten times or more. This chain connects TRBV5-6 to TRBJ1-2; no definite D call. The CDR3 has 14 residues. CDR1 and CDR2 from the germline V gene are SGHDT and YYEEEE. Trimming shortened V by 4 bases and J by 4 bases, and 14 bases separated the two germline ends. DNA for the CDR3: TGTGCCAGCAGCCAAGACCGAGCAGGCTATGGCTACACCTTC. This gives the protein CASSQDRAGYGYTF.

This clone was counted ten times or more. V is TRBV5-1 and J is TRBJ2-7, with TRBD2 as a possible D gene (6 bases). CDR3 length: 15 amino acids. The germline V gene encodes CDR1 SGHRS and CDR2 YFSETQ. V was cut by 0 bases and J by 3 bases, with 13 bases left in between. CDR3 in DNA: TGCGCCAGCAGCTTGGGGGGTAGCGGTTACTACGAGCAGTACTTC. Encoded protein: CASSLGGSGYYEQYF.

In nucleotides, the CDR3 is TGTGCCAGCAGTTATAGGGACATTCAGTACTTC. Residues: CASSYRDIQYF. The gene calls are TRBV6-5 and TRBJ2-4; D unclear. V was pared by 3 bases and J by 8 bases, with 5 bases between. Looked up from germline, CDR1 is MNHEY and CDR2 is SVGAGI. The CDR3 runs to 11 residues.

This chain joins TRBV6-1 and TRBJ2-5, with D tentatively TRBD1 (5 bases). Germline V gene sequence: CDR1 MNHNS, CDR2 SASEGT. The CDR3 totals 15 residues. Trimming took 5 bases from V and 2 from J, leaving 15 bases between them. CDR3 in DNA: TGTGCCAGCAGTCAGAACAGGAACTCTCAAGAGACCCAGTACTTC. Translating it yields CASSQNRNSQETQYF.

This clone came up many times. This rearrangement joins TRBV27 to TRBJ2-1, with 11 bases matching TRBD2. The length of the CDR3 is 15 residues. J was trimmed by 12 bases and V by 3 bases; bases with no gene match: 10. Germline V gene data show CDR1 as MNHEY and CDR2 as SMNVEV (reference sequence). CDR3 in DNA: TGTGCCAGCAGTTTTATGACTAGCGGGGAGGGGTGGCAGTTCTTC. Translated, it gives CASSFMTSGEGWQFF.

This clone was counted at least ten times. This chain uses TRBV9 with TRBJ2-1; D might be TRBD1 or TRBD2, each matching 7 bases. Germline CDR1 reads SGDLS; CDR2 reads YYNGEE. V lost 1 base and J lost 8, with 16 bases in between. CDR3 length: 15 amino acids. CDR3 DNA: TGTGCCAGCAGCGTACAGGGGGAGGGCCGCTATGAGCAGTTCTTC. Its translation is CASSVQGEGRYEQFF.

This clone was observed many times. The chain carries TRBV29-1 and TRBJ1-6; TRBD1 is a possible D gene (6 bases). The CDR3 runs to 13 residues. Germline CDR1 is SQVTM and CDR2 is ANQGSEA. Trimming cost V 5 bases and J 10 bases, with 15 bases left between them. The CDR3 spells CSVTAGEGSPLHF. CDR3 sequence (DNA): TGCAGCGTTACCGCAGGGGAAGGCTCACCCCTCCACTTT.

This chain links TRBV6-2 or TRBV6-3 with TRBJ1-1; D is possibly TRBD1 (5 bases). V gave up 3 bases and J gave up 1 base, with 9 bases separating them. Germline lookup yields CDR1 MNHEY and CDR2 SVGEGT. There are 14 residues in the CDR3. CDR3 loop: CASSYDTGNTEAFF. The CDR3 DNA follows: TGTGCCAGCAGTTATGACACAGGGAACACTGAAGCTTTCTTT.

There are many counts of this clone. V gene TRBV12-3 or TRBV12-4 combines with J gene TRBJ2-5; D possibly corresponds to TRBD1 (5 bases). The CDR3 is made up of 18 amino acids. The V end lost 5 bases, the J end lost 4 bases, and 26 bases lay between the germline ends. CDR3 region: CASSAFFRQPEFGETQYF. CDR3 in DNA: TGTGCCAGCAGTGCCTTTTTCCGACAGCCCGAGTTTGGAGAGACCCAGTACTTC.

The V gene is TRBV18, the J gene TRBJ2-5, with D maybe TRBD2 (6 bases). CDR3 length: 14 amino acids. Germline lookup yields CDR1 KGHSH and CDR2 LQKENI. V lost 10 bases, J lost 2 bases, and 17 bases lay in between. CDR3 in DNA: TGTGCCAACTCCAGGCGTGGAGGGCAAGAGACCCAGTACTTC. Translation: CANSRRGGQETQYF.

CDR3: CASSQVGANYGYTF. Written as DNA, the CDR3 is TGCGCCAGCAGCCAAGTCGGAGCTAACTATGGCTACACCTTC. The chain links TRBV4-1 to TRBJ1-2; D remains ambiguous. Germline CDR1 MGHRA, CDR2 YSYEKL. The V gene lost 1 base and the J gene lost 0 bases, with 6 bases spanning the gap. There are 14 residues in the CDR3.